This T cell receptor (beta chain) derives from a study of blood T cell repertoires in COVID-19. Using immunoSEQ multiplex PCR, the repertoire was profiled, and TCRdb retains in-frame clones only, with some absent. The repertoire holds fewer than 700,000 clones, with less than 90% as singletons. CDR3 size: 16 residues. V was cut by 2 bases and J by 1 base, with 9 bases left in between. Germline V gene data show CDR1 as LGHDT and CDR2 as YNNKEL (reference sequence). The sample was peripheral blood. The chain recombines TRBV3-1 (or the pseudogene TRBV3-2) with TRBJ1-6; a weak D match, TRBD1 (6 bases). This TCR came from a woman aged 50 to 60 with COVID-19, enrolled during active disease. The CDR3 spells CASSQSDRSYNSPLHF. CDR3 nucleotides: TGTGCCAGCAGCCAATCGGACAGATCCTATAATTCACCCCTCCACTTT.